The entry below gives a single T cell receptor (beta chain) sequence along with its context. Antigen unknown. These data originate in a study of blood T cells in healthy people across ages. Study-wide points: TCR beta diversity, measured per million T cells, fell in a roughly linear way with age.

The second PCR ran about 6 to 12 cycles with a sample-barcoded 5' primer and J-beta primers. TCRdb redid the calling of the 5' RACE reads with MiXCR, one entry per CDR3 protein. The sample shows almost 550,000 distinct CDR3 sequences, around 24% of them seen only once. V was pared by 9 bases and J by 0 bases, with 8 bases between. The V gene's germline CDR1 is MNHEY and CDR2 SMNVEV (reference sequence). The length of the CDR3 is 12 residues. These same data were also listed under a study on T cells of mothers and their children. That study reports: At a sensitivity of around 100 clones per million clonotypes, no persistent microchimeric T cell clones appeared.

The clonotype comes from a boy aged 5-17 years in good health. The chain has TRBV27 and TRBJ2-5; D is undetermined. The sequencing sample was made of blood. For the CDR3, the DNA is TGTGCCAGTGGCAAGGACCAAGAGACCCAGTACTTC. This translates into CASGKDQETQYF.